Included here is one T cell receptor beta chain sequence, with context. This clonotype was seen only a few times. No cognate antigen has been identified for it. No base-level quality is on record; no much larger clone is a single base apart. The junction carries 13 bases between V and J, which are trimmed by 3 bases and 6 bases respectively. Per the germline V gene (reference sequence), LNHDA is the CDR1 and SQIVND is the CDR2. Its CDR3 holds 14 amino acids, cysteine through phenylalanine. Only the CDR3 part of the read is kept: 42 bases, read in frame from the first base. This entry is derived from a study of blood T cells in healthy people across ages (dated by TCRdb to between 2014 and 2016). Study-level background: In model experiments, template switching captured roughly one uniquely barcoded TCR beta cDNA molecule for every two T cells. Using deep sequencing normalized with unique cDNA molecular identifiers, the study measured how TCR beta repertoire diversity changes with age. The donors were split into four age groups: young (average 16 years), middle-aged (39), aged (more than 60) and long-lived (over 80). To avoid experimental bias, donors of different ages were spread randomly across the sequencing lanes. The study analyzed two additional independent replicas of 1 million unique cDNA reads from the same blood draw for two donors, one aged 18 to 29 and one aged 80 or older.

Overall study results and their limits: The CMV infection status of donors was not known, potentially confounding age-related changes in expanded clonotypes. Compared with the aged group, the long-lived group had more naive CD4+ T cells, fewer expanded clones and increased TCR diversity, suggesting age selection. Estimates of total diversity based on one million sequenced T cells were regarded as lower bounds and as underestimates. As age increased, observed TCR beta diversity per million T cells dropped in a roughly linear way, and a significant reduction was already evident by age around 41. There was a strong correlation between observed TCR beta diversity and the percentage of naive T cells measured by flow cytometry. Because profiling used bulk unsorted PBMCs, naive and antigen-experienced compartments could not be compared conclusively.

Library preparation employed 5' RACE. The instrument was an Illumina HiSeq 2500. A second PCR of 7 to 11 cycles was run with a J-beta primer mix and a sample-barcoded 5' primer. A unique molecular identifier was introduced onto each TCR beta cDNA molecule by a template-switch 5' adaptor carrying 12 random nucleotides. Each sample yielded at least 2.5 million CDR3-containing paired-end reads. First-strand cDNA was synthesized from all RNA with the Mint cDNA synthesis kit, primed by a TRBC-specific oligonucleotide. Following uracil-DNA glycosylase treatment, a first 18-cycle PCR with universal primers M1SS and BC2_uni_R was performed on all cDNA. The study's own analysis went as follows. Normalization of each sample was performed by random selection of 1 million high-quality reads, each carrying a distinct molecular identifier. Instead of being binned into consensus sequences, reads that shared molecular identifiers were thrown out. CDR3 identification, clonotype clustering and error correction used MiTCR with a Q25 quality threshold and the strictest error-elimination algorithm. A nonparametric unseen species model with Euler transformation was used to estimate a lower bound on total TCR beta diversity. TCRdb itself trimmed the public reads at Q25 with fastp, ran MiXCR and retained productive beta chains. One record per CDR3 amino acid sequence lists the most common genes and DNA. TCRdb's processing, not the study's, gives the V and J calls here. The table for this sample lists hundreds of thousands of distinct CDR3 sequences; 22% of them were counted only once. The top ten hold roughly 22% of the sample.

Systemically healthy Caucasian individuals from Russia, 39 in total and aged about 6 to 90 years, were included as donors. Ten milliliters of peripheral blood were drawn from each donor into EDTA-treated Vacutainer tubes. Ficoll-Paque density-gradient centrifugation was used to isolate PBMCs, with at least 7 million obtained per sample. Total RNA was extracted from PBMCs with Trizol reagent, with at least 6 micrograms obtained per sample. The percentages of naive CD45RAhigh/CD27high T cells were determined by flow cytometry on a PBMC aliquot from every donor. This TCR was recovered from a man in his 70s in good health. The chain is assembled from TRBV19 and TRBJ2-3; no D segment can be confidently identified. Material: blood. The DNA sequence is TGTGCCAGTAGTATCGGGTGGTCGGCGGATACGCAGTATTTT. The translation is CASSIGWSADTQYF.